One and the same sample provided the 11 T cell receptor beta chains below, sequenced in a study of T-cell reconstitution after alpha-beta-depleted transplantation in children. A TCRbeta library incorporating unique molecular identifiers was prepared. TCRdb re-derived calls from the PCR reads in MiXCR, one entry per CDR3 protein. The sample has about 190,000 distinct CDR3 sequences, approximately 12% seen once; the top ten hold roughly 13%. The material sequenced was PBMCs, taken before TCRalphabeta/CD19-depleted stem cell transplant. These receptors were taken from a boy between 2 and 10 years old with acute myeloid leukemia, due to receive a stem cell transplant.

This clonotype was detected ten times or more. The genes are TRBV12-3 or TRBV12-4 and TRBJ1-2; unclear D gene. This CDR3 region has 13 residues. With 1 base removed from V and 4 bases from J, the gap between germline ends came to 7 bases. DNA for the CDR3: TGTGCCAGCAGTTTAGAACAGATCTATGGCTACACCTTC. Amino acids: CASSLEQIYGYTF.

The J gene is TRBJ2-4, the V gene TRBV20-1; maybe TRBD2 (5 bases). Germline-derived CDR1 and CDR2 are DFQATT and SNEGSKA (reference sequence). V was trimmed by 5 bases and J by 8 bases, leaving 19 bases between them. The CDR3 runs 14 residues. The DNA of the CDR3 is TGCAGTGCTTCCCCCCATCGGGATCTTTACATTCAGTACTTC. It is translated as CSASPHRDLYIQYF.

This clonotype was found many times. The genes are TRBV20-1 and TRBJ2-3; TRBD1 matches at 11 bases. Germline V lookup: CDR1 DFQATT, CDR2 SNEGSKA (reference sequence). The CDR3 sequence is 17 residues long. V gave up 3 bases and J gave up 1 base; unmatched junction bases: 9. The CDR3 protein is CSASREWTGGGTDTQYF. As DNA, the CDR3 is TGCAGTGCTAGTCGAGAATGGACAGGGGGCGGCACAGATACGCAGTATTTT.

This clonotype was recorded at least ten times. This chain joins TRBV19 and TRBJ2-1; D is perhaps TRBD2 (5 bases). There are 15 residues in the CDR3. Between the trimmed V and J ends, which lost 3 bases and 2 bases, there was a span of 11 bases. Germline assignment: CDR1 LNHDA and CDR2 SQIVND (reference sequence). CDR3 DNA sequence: TGTGCCAGTAGTATGGGAGCTATCGCCTACAATGAGCAGTTCTTC. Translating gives CASSMGAIAYNEQFF.

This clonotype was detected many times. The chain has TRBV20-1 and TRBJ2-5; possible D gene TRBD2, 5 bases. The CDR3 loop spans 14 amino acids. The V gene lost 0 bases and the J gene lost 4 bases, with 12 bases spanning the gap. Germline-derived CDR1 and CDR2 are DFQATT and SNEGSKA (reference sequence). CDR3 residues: CSARDHGGGETQYF. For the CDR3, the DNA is TGCAGTGCTAGAGATCACGGAGGTGGAGAGACCCAGTACTTC.

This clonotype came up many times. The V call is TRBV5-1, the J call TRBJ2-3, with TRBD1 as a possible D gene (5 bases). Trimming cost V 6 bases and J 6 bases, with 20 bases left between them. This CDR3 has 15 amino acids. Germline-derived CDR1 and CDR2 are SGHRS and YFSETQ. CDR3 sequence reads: CASNPGPFGGDTQYF. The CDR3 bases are TGCGCCAGCAACCCAGGGCCCTTCGGTGGGGATACGCAGTATTTT.

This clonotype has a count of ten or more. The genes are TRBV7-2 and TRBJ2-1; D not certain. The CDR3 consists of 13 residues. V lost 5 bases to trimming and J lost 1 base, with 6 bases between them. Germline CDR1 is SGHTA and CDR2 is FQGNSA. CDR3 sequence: CASSLSSYNEQFF. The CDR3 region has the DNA TGTGCCAGCAGCCTCAGTTCCTACAATGAGCAGTTCTTC.

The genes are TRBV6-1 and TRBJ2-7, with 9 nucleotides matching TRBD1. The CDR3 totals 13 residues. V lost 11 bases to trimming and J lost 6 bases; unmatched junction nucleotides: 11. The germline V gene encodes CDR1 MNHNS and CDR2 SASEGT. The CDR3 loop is CAASPGQGREQYF. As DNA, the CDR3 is TGTGCCGCCTCTCCGGGACAGGGTCGCGAGCAGTACTTC.

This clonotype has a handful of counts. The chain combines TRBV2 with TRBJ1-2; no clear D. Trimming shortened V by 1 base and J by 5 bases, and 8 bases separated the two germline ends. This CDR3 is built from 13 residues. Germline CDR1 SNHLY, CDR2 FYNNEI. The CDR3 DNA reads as TGTGCCAGCAGTGAAGTTACAGCTTATGGCTACACCTTC. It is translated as CASSEVTAYGYTF.

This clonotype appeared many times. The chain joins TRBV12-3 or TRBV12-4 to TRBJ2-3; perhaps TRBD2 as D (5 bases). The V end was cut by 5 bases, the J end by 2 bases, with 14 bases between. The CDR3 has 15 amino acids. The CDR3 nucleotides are TGTGCCAGCAGTCCCCGGACTCCGCCCACAGATACGCAGTATTTT. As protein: CASSPRTPPTDTQYF.

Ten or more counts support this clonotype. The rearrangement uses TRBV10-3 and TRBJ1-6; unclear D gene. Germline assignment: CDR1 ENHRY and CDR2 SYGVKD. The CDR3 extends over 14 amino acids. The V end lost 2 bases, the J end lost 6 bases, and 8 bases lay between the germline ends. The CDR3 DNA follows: TGTGCCATCAGTGAGAGTCAGTTTAATTCACCCCTCCACTTT. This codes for CAISESQFNSPLHF.